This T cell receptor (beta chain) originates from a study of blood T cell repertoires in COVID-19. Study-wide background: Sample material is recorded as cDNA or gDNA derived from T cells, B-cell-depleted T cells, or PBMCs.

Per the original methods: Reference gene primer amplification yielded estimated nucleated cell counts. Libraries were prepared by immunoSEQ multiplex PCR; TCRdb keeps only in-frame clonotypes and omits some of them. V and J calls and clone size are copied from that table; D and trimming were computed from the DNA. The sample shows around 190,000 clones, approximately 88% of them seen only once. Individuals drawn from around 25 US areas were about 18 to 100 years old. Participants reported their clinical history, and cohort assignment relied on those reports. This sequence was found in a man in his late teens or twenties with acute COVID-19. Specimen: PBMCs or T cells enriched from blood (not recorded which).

The CDR3 DNA follows: TGTGCCACCAGTGGGGGGCACAACACTGAAGCTTTCTTT. Its translation: CATSGGHNTEAFF. The chain is built from TRBV24-1 and TRBJ1-1; a possible D gene is TRBD1 (6 bases). The CDR3 sequence is 13 residues long. Trimming removed 5 bases at V and 2 bases at J, with 8 bases between. The germline CDR1 and CDR2 sequences are KGHDR and SFDVKD.